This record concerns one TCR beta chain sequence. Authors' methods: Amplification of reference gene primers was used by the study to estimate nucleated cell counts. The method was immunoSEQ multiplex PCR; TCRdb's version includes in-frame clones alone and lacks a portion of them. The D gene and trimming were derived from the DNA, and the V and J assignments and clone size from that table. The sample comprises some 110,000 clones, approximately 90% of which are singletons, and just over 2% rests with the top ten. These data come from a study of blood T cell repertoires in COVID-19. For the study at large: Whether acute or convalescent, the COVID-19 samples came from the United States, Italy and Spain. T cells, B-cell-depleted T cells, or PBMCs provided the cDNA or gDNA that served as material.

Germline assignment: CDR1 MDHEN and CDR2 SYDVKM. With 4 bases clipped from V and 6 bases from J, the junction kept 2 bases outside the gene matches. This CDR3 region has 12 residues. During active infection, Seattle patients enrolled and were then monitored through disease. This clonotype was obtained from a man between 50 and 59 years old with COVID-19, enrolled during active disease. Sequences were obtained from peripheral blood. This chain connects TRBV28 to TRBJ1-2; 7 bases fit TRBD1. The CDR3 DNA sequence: TGTGCCAGCAGTTGGGACAGCCATGGCTACACCTTC. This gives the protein CASSWDSHGYTF.